This T cell receptor (beta chain) was identified in a study of blood T cells in healthy people across ages (dated by TCRdb to 2014 to 2015). Concerning the study at large: In model experiments, roughly one uniquely barcoded TCR beta cDNA molecule per two T cells was captured by template switching. To track age-related changes in TCR beta repertoire diversity, the study relied on deep sequencing normalized with unique cDNA molecular identifiers. Four age groups were formed from the donors: young (average 16 years), middle-aged (around 37), aged (about 62) and long-lived (about 75). Donors of different ages were randomly distributed across sequencing lanes to avoid experimental bias. Using the same blood draw, the study looked at two additional independent replicas of 1 million unique cDNA reads for two donors, one aged 18 to 30 and the other aged 80 or older. What the authors observed across the whole study: As age increased, observed TCR beta diversity per million T cells dropped in a roughly linear way, and a significant reduction was already evident by age around 41. Because donor CMV infection status was unknown, age-related changes in expanded clonotypes were potentially confounded. Bulk unsorted PBMC profiling prevented conclusive comparison of naive and antigen-experienced compartments. Total diversity estimates from one million sequenced T cells were considered lower bounds and underestimates. Compared with the aged group, more naive CD4+ T cells, fewer expanded clones and increased TCR diversity were shown by the long-lived group, suggesting age selection. There was a strong correlation between observed TCR beta diversity and the percentage of naive T cells measured by flow cytometry.

Libraries were prepared through 5' RACE. The sequencing machine was an Illumina HiSeq 2500. A second PCR of roughly 6 to 11 cycles was performed with a sample-barcoded 5' primer and a J-beta primer mix. A template-switch 5' adaptor carrying 12 random nucleotides introduced a unique molecular identifier onto each TCR beta cDNA molecule. At least 3 million CDR3-containing paired-end reads were obtained from each sample. First-strand cDNA was synthesized from all RNA with the Mint cDNA synthesis kit, primed by a TRBC-specific oligonucleotide. All cDNA was treated with uracil-DNA glycosylase and then went through a first 18-cycle PCR with the universal primers M1SS and BC2_uni_R. The study's processing was this. For normalization, 1 million high-quality reads were randomly selected from each sample, with every read carrying a distinct molecular identifier. Reads with shared molecular identifiers were discarded instead of being binned into consensus sequences. CDR3 identification, clonotype clustering and error correction used MiTCR with a Q25 quality threshold and the strictest error-elimination algorithm. A nonparametric unseen species model with Euler transformation was used to estimate lower-bound total TCR beta diversity. TCRdb reprocessing: public reads trimmed at Q25 with fastp, clones called with MiXCR, in-frame beta chains kept. Every entry covers one CDR3 protein and lists the most common genes and DNA from its rows. For this entry, the V and J calls and clone size follow TCRdb and not the study's own pipeline. Here the sample has some 920,000 distinct CDR3 sequences; just over 50% occur a single time. 20% to 25% of the sample belongs to the ten largest clones.

The table lists this clonotype with a few counts. The antigen it binds to is not known. No base quality information exists; no much larger clone differs at one position. As encoded in the germline V gene, CDR1 is SQVTM while CDR2 is ANQGSEA. The CDR3 sequence holds 13 residues, the cysteine and phenylalanine included. The DNA shown is the 39-base CDR3, in frame from base 1. The V and J ends are trimmed by 6 bases and 3 bases, leaving 15 bases between them. The approximately 40 donors, aged about 6 to 100 years, were systemically healthy Caucasian individuals from Russia. Each donor gave about 9.2 milliliters of peripheral blood, drawn into EDTA-treated Vacutainer tubes. Ficoll-Paque density-gradient centrifugation was used to isolate PBMCs, with at least 6.5 million obtained per sample. Total RNA, at least 5.5 micrograms per sample, was extracted from PBMCs with Trizol reagent. For every donor, an aliquot of PBMCs went through flow cytometry to measure the percentages of naive CD45RAhigh/CD27high T cells.

The chain couples TRBV29-1 to TRBJ2-7, with the D gene call left open. Sequencing used blood. The sequence was obtained from a woman aged 60-70 years in good health. The CDR3 loop reads CSVGRRIGYEQYF. The DNA sequence is TGCAGCGTCGGACGGCGAATAGGCTACGAGCAGTACTTC.